The present T cell receptor (beta chain) was sequenced within a study of molecular identifiers for immune sequencing clone quantification. In the study overall: In replicates, the authors split RNA from approximately 20,000 or 100,000 naive CD8 cells five ways and sequenced four.

This clonotype was found many times. TCRdb called the PCR reads again in MiXCR, with one record for every CDR3 protein. The sample holds 300,000 to 400,000 distinct CDR3 sequences, roughly a quarter seen once. From germline, CDR1 is LNHDA and CDR2 SQIVND (reference sequence). Trimming removed 1 base at V and 8 bases at J, with 6 bases between. The CDR3 is 12 amino acids. For naive CD8 T cells, sorting used the CD8+CD4-CCR7+CD45RA+ phenotype. The V gene is TRBV19, the J gene TRBJ1-5, with no clear D. Source material: naive CD8+ T cells from blood, with Jurkat cell RNA spiked in. Subset noted: FACS-sorted CD8+CD4-CCR7+CD45RA+ naive T cells. The clonotype comes from a human donor in good health. Some libraries in this study had Jurkat cell RNA spiked in. As DNA, the CDR3 is TGTGCCAGTAGTATAGGCCCCGAGCCCCAGCATTTT. It specifies CASSIGPEPQHF.